This T cell receptor beta chain was sequenced during a study of PD-L1 blockade in urothelial cancer. Study information: In the patient group, most of the roughly 30 were males with bladder-origin urothelial cancer. Anywhere from 0 to 3 prior chemotherapy regimens had been received by patients. After treatment start, blood was analyzed at 3 weeks (second dose) and at 6 weeks.

Trimming removed 8 bases at V and 2 bases at J, with 19 bases between. The CDR3 length is 16 residues. The germline CDR1 and CDR2 sequences are SGHNT and YYREEE (reference sequence). Comment on this clone: What it binds is unknown.

Using immunoSEQ multiplex PCR, the repertoire was profiled, and TCRdb retains in-frame clones only, with some absent. The sample contains roughly 120,000 clones, more than 85% of which appear only once. General study results and limits: Tumor-associated TCR clones expanded more in blood at 3 weeks in patients with durable benefit.

Time point: peripheral blood 6 weeks after treatment start. Source: PBMCs, taken around atezolizumab (anti-PD-L1) treatment. V usage is TRBV5-4 and J usage is TRBJ2-2; no definite D call. This receptor was obtained from a man in his 60s with urothelial cancer. CDR3 loop: CASANRAGFNTGELFF. For the CDR3, the DNA is TGTGCCAGTGCAAACCGAGCAGGATTTAACACCGGGGAGCTGTTTTTT.